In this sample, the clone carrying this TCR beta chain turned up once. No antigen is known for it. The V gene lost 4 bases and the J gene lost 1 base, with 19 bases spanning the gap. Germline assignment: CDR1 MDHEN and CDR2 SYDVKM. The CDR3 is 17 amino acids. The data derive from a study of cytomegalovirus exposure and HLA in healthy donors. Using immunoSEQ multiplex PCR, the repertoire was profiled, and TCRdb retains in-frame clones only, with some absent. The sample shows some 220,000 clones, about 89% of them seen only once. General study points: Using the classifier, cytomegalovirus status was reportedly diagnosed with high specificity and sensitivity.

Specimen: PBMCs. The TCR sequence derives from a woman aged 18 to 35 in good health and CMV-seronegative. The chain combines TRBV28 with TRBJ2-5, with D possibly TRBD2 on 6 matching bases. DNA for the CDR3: TGTGCCAGCAGTTACCTGCGCGGGATGGGGAGCCAAGAGACCCAGTACTTC. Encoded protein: CASSYLRGMGSQETQYF. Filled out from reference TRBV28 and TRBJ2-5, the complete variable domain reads DVKVTQSSRYLVKRTGEKVFLECVQDMDHENMFWYRQDPGLGLRLIYFSYDVKMKEKGDIPEGYSVSREKKERFSLILESASTNQTSMYLCASSYLRGMGSQETQYFGPGTRLLVL.